This T cell receptor beta chain derives from a study of blood T cell repertoires in COVID-19. Study as a whole: Some COVID-19 samples were acute and others convalescent; all came from the United States, Italy and Spain.

Trimming removed 2 bases at V and 11 bases at J, with 16 bases between. The CDR3 is 13 amino acids. Germline CDR1 is SGHDT and CDR2 is YYEEEE. The study drew participants aged about 18 to 89 years from fewer than 30 US areas. Each recovered donor of Cohort 3 presented with two negative PCRs, clearance, or symptom resolution. TCRdb keeps only in-frame clones here, not all; method: immunoSEQ multiplex PCR. The sample records more than 250,000 clones, over 75% being singletons. V and J are TRBV5-6 and TRBJ1-1; tentatively, D is TRBD1 (6 bases). The TCR sequence derives from a man aged 25-45 years who had recovered from COVID-19. Sequencing was performed on PBMCs or T cells enriched from blood (not recorded which). The DNA of the CDR3 is TGTGCCAGCAGCTTCGAACAGGGTCGGGTCGCTTTCTTT. It codes for CASSFEQGRVAFF.